This T cell receptor (beta chain) stems from a study of Graves' ophthalmopathy and Graves' hyperthyroidism. Turning to the study itself: Peripheral blood was collected at initial diagnosis, before any treatment.

Moderately to severely active ophthalmopathy under 3 months, CAS at least 3, NOSPECS at least 4. About this clonotype: Its specificity is not known.

Amplified TCR beta CDR3 regions were obtained using RNA transcripts as template. Scientists carried out first-round RT-PCR using HTBI primers and then a second-round multiplex PCR. Via MiXCR, TCRdb re-called the multiplex PCR reads, giving one row per CDR3 protein. The repertoire includes 200,000 to 250,000 distinct CDR3 sequences, roughly 21% of them detected once, and roughly 44% sits in the top ten. Study-wide findings and caveats: Ophthalmopathy was separated from stable hyperthyroidism by a 13-signature model with approximately 91% sensitivity and just under 84% specificity. A majority of expanded thyroid clonotypes exceeding 0.001 frequency were likewise present in blood.

CDR3 size: 16 residues. Per germline, CDR1 MNHNS and CDR2 SASEGT. V lost 6 bases to trimming and J lost 0 bases; unmatched junction nucleotides: 6. The TCR sequence derives from a woman aged 45-65 years with Graves' ophthalmopathy. Input material: peripheral blood. The rearrangement links TRBV6-1 to TRBJ1-5; 9 positions agree with TRBD1. The CDR3 DNA sequence: TGTGCCAGCAGGAGGGACAGGGCGCTTAGCAATCAGCCCCAGCATTTT. It yields the protein CASRRDRALSNQPQHF.